Listed below are T cell receptor beta chains from one sample, sequenced in a study of T cell repertoires in cytomegalovirus infection. TCRdb re-derived calls from the reads in MiXCR, one entry per CDR3 protein. Among fewer than 350,000 distinct CDR3 sequences, 8% to 10% were seen once, and the ten largest hold about 3.9%. Sequencing was performed on PBMCs. Receptors originate from a human donor in good health (CMV status not recorded). Some clones in this sample may be carry-over from other donors' samples. Both conserved end residues are part of each CDR3. A D gene is named only where the DNA matches it firmly. Only part of the rows carry a size: once, few, many, or a class if the clone is expanded.

D	size	V	J	CDR3	DNA
NA	few	TRBV6-2/TRBV6-3	TRBJ1-5	CASSYRQGYNQPQHF	TGTGCCAGCAGTTACCGGCAGGGCTACAATCAGCCCCAGCATTTT
TRBD2	few	TRBV20-1	TRBJ2-1	CSARDSGLAGVRSYNEQFF	TGCAGTGCTAGAGATAGCGGGCTAGCGGGAGTAAGGTCCTACAATGAGCAGTTCTTC
TRBD1	few	TRBV12-3/TRBV12-4	TRBJ1-2	CASRSGQGMYGYTF	TGTGCCAGCAGATCGGGACAGGGGATGTATGGCTACACCTTC
TRBD1	many	TRBV4-2	TRBJ1-2	CASSQAGQGSYGYTF	TGTGCCAGCAGCCAAGCCGGACAGGGTAGCTATGGCTACACCTTC
TRBD2	many	TRBV6-6	TRBJ2-7	CASSYGASGSYEQYF	TGTGCCAGCAGTTACGGGGCTAGCGGGAGCTACGAGCAGTACTTC
NA	NA	TRBV3-1	TRBJ2-5	CASKKGQETQYF	TGTGCCAGCAAAAAAGGCCAAGAGACCCAGTACTTC
NA	many	TRBV7-2	TRBJ2-7	CASSLKRGGYEQYF	TGTGCCAGCAGCTTAAAGAGAGGGGGCTACGAGCAGTACTTC
TRBD2	many	TRBV28	TRBJ2-2	CASRQAGGRTGELFF	TGTGCCAGCAGGCAAGCGGGAGGCAGAACCGGGGAGCTGTTTTTT
TRBD1	few	TRBV12-3/TRBV12-4	TRBJ1-5	CASSRTGAHQPQHF	TGTGCCAGCAGCAGGACAGGGGCCCATCAGCCCCAGCATTTT
NA	many	TRBV28	TRBJ1-2	CASSSQGGGRGGYTF	TGTGCCAGCAGTTCCCAAGGAGGGGGGCGGGGAGGCTACACCTTC
TRBD2	few	TRBV7-2	TRBJ2-7	CASSRGGASLYEQYF	TGTGCCAGCAGCCGGGGGGGCGCATCCCTCTACGAGCAGTACTTC
NA	many	TRBV12-3/TRBV12-4	TRBJ1-5	CASSEDRNQPQHF	TGTGCCAGCAGTGAGGACCGAAATCAGCCCCAGCATTTT
TRBD2	NA	TRBV10-3	TRBJ2-1	CAITPGGRKYNEQFF	TGTGCCATCACCCCTGGCGGGAGGAAGTACAATGAGCAGTTCTTC
NA	many	TRBV12-3/TRBV12-4	TRBJ1-2	CASSLSAGRSPPYGYTF	TGTGCCAGCAGTTTATCCGCAGGGAGGTCCCCCCCTTATGGCTACACCTTC
NA	NA	TRBV6-5	TRBJ1-1	CASSYSRGAEAFF	TGTGCCAGCAGTTACTCGAGAGGGGCCGAAGCTTTCTTT
NA	once	TRBV30	TRBJ2-7	CAWSSGVGEQYF	TGTGCCTGGAGTTCAGGGGTAGGGGAGCAGTACTTC
TRBD1	few	TRBV6-2/TRBV6-3	TRBJ1-3	CASDRGRSGNTIYF	TGTGCCAGCGACAGGGGGCGAAGTGGAAACACCATATATTTT
NA	many	TRBV2	TRBJ1-2	CASSPRGVYGYTF	TGTGCCAGCAGCCCTAGGGGCGTTTATGGCTACACCTTC
NA	NA	TRBV6-1	TRBJ1-6	CASSEATGRNSPLHF	TGTGCCAGCAGTGAAGCAACAGGGAGGAATTCACCCCTCCACTTT
NA	few	TRBV7-2	TRBJ1-1	CASSSRLFTEAFF	TGTGCCAGCAGCTCTCGACTGTTCACTGAAGCTTTCTTT